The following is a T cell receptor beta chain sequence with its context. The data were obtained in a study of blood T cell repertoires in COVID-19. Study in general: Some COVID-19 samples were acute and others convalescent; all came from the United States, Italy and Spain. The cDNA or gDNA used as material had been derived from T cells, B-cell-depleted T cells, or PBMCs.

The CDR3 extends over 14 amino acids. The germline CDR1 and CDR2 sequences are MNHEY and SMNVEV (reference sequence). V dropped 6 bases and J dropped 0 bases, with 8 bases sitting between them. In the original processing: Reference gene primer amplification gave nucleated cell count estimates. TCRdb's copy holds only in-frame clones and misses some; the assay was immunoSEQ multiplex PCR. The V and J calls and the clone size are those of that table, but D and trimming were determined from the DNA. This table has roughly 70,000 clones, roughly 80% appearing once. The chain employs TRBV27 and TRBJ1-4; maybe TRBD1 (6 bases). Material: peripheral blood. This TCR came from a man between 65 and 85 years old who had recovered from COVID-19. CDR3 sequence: CASRGAATNEKLFF. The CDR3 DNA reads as TGTGCCAGCAGGGGGGCTGCAACTAATGAAAAACTGTTTTTT.